The entry below gives a single T cell receptor (beta chain) sequence along with its context. The sample comes from a study of PD-1 blockade in classical Hodgkin lymphoma. Each of the patients experienced relapse following autologous stem cell transplantation, and their brentuximab vedotin exposure differed. Sequencing used immunoSEQ multiplex PCR; TCRdb keeps in-frame clones, though not all of them. The sample lists roughly 150,000 clones; under 85% were seen once. The CDR3 spans 15 residues. Germline V gives CDR1 SQVTM, CDR2 ANQGSEA. Trimming stripped 1 base from V and 4 bases from J, with 17 bases between.

This rearrangement joins TRBV29-1 to TRBJ2-7; tentatively, D is TRBD1 (6 bases). The TCR comes from a human donor with classical Hodgkin lymphoma. The source was peripheral blood mononuclear cells (PBMCs), collected before the second cycle of nivolumab. The CDR3 loop is CSVEGTQLGAYEQYF. The CDR3 nucleotides read TGCAGCGTTGAAGGGACACAGCTGGGGGCTTACGAGCAGTACTTC.